These 32 T cell receptor beta chains originate from one sample sequenced in a study of blood T cell repertoires in COVID-19. Clones were read by immunoSEQ multiplex PCR, and TCRdb kept only the in-frame ones, dropping some. The sample lists 100,000 or so clones; 80% to 95% were seen once. Material for sequencing was peripheral blood. All receptors come from a man in his 70s with acute or convalescent COVID-19.

The rearrangement uses TRBV7-6 and TRBJ1-4; D is uncertain. The germline CDR1 and CDR2 sequences are SGHVS and FNYEAQ. The CDR3 has 16 residues. V gave up 8 bases and J gave up 5 bases, with 21 bases separating them. The CDR3 here is CASSRNQRAINEKLFF. CDR3 coding DNA: TGTGCCAGCTCCCGGAACCAGAGGGCAATAAATGAAAAACTGTTTTTT.

This chain links TRBV7-8 with TRBJ1-2, with D perhaps TRBD1 (6 bases). This CDR3 contains 13 residues. The V gene lost 5 bases and the J gene lost 4 bases, with 11 bases spanning the gap. Germline V CDR1 and CDR2: SGHVS, FQNEAQ. The CDR3 loop is CASSVTGIYGYTF. CDR3 DNA sequence: TGTGCCAGCAGCGTAACAGGGATCTATGGCTACACCTTC.

This sequence joins TRBV5-1 and TRBJ1-6; 8 bases are a match to TRBD1. V dropped 4 bases and J dropped 2; count of bases not matched to a gene: 8. From germline, CDR1 is SGHRS and CDR2 YFSETQ. The CDR3 loop spans 17 amino acids. CDR3: CASSGGTGAPYNSPLHF. The CDR3 nucleotides read TGCGCCAGCAGCGGAGGGACAGGAGCACCCTATAATTCACCCCTCCACTTT.

The CDR3 DNA is TGCGCCAGCAGCCGAGCTTGGGCGGGGGCTACAGATACGCAGTATTTT. Protein: CASSRAWAGATDTQYF. The chain links TRBV4-1 to TRBJ2-3, with a possible D match to TRBD2 (7 bases). Germline V CDR1 and CDR2: MGHRA, YSYEKL. Trimming cost V 4 bases and J 3 bases, with 17 bases left between them. The CDR3 sequence is 16 residues long.

The gene calls are TRBV19 and TRBJ1-1; 9 positions agree with TRBD1. The CDR3 length is 13 residues. After removal of 6 bases from V and 7 bases from J, the junction contained 6 bases not matched to a gene. Germline V gene sequence: CDR1 LNHDA, CDR2 SQIVND (reference sequence). Here the CDR3 DNA reads TGTGCCAGTAGACACAGGGGACAGGGTGAAGCTTTCTTT. Translation gives CASRHRGQGEAFF. The full variable domain, completed using reference TRBV19 and TRBJ1-1, is DGGITQSPKYLFRKEGQNVTLSCEQNLNHDAMYWYRQDPGQGLRLIYYSQIVNDFQKGDIAEGYSVSREKKESFPLTVTSAQKNPTAFYLCASRHRGQGEAFFGQGTRLTVV.

The chain has TRBV12-3 or TRBV12-4 and TRBJ1-1, with 7 nucleotides matching TRBD1. CDR3 length equals 13 residues. The trim removed 6 bases at V and 4 bases at J, leaving 5 bases unmatched. The CDR3 reads CASRPTGPTEAFF. CDR3 DNA sequence: TGTGCCAGCAGACCGACAGGGCCCACTGAAGCTTTCTTT.

This chain joins TRBV6-4 and TRBJ2-3; a weak D match, TRBD2 (6 bases). Germline-derived CDR1 and CDR2 are MRHNA and SNTAGT. V shed 6 bases and J shed 1 base, with 8 bases lying between them. CDR3 size: 13 residues. The CDR3 loop is CASRGGGTDTQYF. In DNA form, the CDR3 reads TGTGCCAGCAGGGGAGGAGGCACAGATACGCAGTATTTT.

This chain links TRBV7-2 with TRBJ1-4; perhaps TRBD1 as D (6 bases). CDR1 is SGHTA and CDR2 is FQGNSA in the germline V gene. Trimming pared 0 bases from V and 11 bases from J, leaving 22 bases between. This CDR3 has 17 amino acids. The CDR3 DNA reads as TGTGCCAGCAGCTTAGCGCAGGGGTTGGGACAAATCAGCAAACTGTTTTTT. It codes for CASSLAQGLGQISKLFF.

The chain joins TRBV6-6 to TRBJ1-5, with TRBD1 identical over 9 bases. The CDR3 loop spans 15 amino acids. The germline gives CDR1 MNHNY, CDR2 SVGAGI (reference sequence). V was clipped by 2 bases and J by 4 bases; unmatched bases: 3. The CDR3 DNA follows: TGTGCCAGCAGTTACCTTGGGACAGGGAATCAGCCCCAGCATTTT. Translating gives CASSYLGTGNQPQHF.

The chain employs TRBV6-5 and TRBJ2-7; 10 positions match TRBD1. The CDR3 totals 15 residues. Trimming removed 4 bases from V and 2 bases from J; junction bases left unmatched: 5. The germline V gene has CDR1 MNHEY and CDR2 SVGAGI. The CDR3 region has the DNA TGTGCCAGCAGTTCAAGGGACAGGGGCCCCTACGAGCAGTACTTC. Residues: CASSSRDRGPYEQYF.

The chain carries TRBV11-2 and TRBJ1-2; 7 bases agree with TRBD1. CDR1 and CDR2 from the germline V gene are SGHAT and FQNNGV. J gave up 6 bases and V 6 bases, and 4 bases lay outside the gene matches. This CDR3 comprises 12 residues. CDR3 bases: TGTGCCAGCAGGTCAGACAGGGATGGCTACACCTTC. Translated, it gives CASRSDRDGYTF.

The chain joins TRBV30 to TRBJ1-6; no clear D gene. Deletions cut 3 bases from V and 5 bases from J, with 14 bases between. Germline CDR1 reads GTSNPN; CDR2 reads SVGIG (reference sequence). This CDR3 comprises 15 residues. The CDR3 sequence: CAWSGIIAHNSPLHF. In DNA form, the CDR3 reads TGTGCCTGGAGCGGTATCATAGCCCATAATTCACCCCTCCACTTT.

V and J are TRBV5-1 and TRBJ1-1; 7 nucleotides match TRBD1. The CDR3 extends over 18 amino acids. CDR1 and CDR2 (germline): SGHRS, YFSETQ. Losses at the gene ends were 2 bases for V and 0 bases for J; bases not matched to a gene: 13. CDR3 sequence: CASSFKEITGVMNTEAFF. The DNA of the CDR3 is TGCGCCAGCAGCTTTAAAGAGATAACAGGGGTTATGAACACTGAAGCTTTCTTT.

This chain links TRBV6-1 with TRBJ2-1, with D possibly matching TRBD1 (5 bases). The CDR3 is 13 amino acids. V was clipped by 8 bases and J by 4 bases, with 12 bases between them. Germline CDR1 reads MNHNS; CDR2 reads SASEGT. CDR3 nucleotide sequence: TGTGCCAGCGACAGCTTAGATTACAATGAGCAGTTCTTC. Translation gives CASDSLDYNEQFF.

The chain combines TRBV6-5 with TRBJ2-4, with 9 bases aligning to TRBD2. Germline V gene data show CDR1 as MNHEY and CDR2 as SVGAGI. CDR3 length: 13 residues. V shed 8 bases and J 10 bases; nucleotides not matched to a gene: 9. CDR3 protein: CASGAGGPRIQYF. The CDR3 DNA sequence: TGTGCCAGCGGGGCGGGAGGGCCTCGTATTCAGTACTTC.

The chain has TRBV6-5 and TRBJ1-4; D is perhaps TRBD1 (6 bases). Between the trimmed V and J ends, which lost 2 bases and 0 bases, there was a span of 7 bases. This CDR3 spans 15 amino acids. CDR1 and CDR2 from the germline V gene are MNHEY and SVGAGI. The CDR3 protein is CASSYGGATNEKLFF. The CDR3 DNA reads as TGTGCCAGCAGTTACGGGGGCGCAACTAATGAAAAACTGTTTTTT.

The chain combines TRBV4-3 with TRBJ2-4; 7 nucleotides line up with TRBD2. CDR1 is LGHNA, CDR2 YSLEER, per germline. V dropped 0 bases and J dropped 3; count of bases not matched to a gene: 11. The CDR3 loop spans 18 amino acids. CDR3 protein: CASSQDVGLGRDKNIQYF. CDR3 coding DNA: TGCGCCAGCAGCCAAGATGTTGGACTAGGTCGTGACAAAAACATTCAGTACTTC.

V and J are TRBV7-2 and TRBJ1-5, with 8 bases that match TRBD1. With 5 bases clipped from V and 6 bases from J, the junction kept 6 bases outside the gene matches. The germline gives CDR1 SGHTA, CDR2 FQGNSA. The CDR3 runs to 14 residues. CDR3 DNA sequence: TGTGCCAGCAGCCCCCAGACAGGGGCTCAGCCCCAGCATTTT. It is translated as CASSPQTGAQPQHF.

The table lists this clone with a few counts. The chain is built from TRBV5-1 and TRBJ2-7, with D possibly being TRBD1 (5 bases). Germline V gene lookup returns CDR1 SGHRS and CDR2 YFSETQ. The CDR3 runs to 13 residues. V lost 4 bases and J lost 0, with 8 bases in between. CDR3 region: CASSPGPSYEQYF. DNA of the CDR3: TGCGCCAGCAGCCCAGGGCCCTCCTACGAGCAGTACTTC.

This chain uses TRBV6-4 with TRBJ1-2, with 8 bases that match TRBD1. The CDR3 totals 14 residues. The V gene end was trimmed by 4 bases and the J gene end by 7 bases; junction bases not matched to a gene: 8. Germline lookup yields CDR1 MRHNA and CDR2 SNTAGT. The chain's CDR3 is CASSGKTGVGGYTF. The DNA for the CDR3 is TGTGCCAGCAGTGGGAAGACAGGGGTTGGTGGCTACACCTTC.

V and J are TRBV5-1 and TRBJ2-7; 8 bases match TRBD1. From germline, CDR1 is SGHRS and CDR2 YFSETQ. CDR3 length: 12 amino acids. J gave up 6 bases and V 2 bases, and 1 base lay outside the gene matches. The CDR3 bases are TGCGCCAGCAGCTTCAGGGGGCGCGAGCAGTACTTC. It specifies CASSFRGREQYF.

The CDR3 loop is CAIQNSYNEQFF. The CDR3 DNA sequence: TGTGCCATCCAGAACTCCTACAATGAGCAGTTCTTC. V and J are TRBV10-3 and TRBJ2-1; the D is unclear. Germline-derived CDR1 and CDR2 are ENHRY and SYGVKD. The CDR3 is made up of 12 amino acids. The germline V and J ends were trimmed by 8 bases and 0 bases, with 5 bases remaining between them.

The J gene is TRBJ2-2, the V gene TRBV20-1; D may be TRBD1 (5 bases). The CDR3 is 13 residues long. Trimming took off 3 bases at V and 1 base at J, with 6 bases between the two ends. Germline lookup yields CDR1 DFQATT and CDR2 SNEGSKA (reference sequence). The CDR3 reads CSASRGNTGELFF. CDR3 DNA sequence: TGCAGTGCTAGTAGGGGGAACACCGGGGAGCTGTTTTTT.

This chain joins TRBV12-3 or TRBV12-4 and TRBJ1-5; D call uncertain. V lost 8 bases, J lost 6 bases, and 14 bases lay in between. The CDR3 is 13 amino acids. In DNA form, the CDR3 reads TGTGCCAGCGCGTCTGAGGTGGGTCAGCCCCAGCATTTT. Protein product: CASASEVGQPQHF.

The chain recombines TRBV7-3 with TRBJ2-5, with D possibly being TRBD2 (7 bases). Germline V lookup: CDR1 SGHTA, CDR2 FQGTGA. The V gene lost 4 bases and the J gene lost 4 bases, with 10 bases spanning the gap. CDR3 size: 13 residues. The CDR3 bases are TGTGCCAGCAGCTCGGGGGGCCGAGAGACCCAGTACTTC. This codes for CASSSGGRETQYF.

The chain couples TRBV11-2 to TRBJ2-7; TRBD2 is a possible D gene (6 bases). With 2 bases removed from V and 5 bases from J, the gap between germline ends came to 13 bases. The CDR3 is 14 amino acids. Germline V lookup: CDR1 SGHAT, CDR2 FQNNGV. Here the CDR3 DNA reads TGTGCCAGCAGCTTATTGGAGGGAGTTAACGAGCAGTACTTC. Amino acids: CASSLLEGVNEQYF. Full variable domain (outside the CDR3, taken from reference TRBV11-2 and TRBJ2-7): EAGVAQSPRYKIIEKRQSVAFWCNPISGHATLYWYQQILGQGPKLLIQFQNNGVVDDSQLPKDRFSAERLKGVDSTLKIQPAKLEDSAVYLCASSLLEGVNEQYFGPGTRLTVT.

The V and J genes are TRBV4-3 and TRBJ2-1, with D unclear. With 2 bases removed from V and 10 bases from J, the gap between germline ends came to 9 bases. The CDR3 contains 12 residues. Looked up from germline, CDR1 is LGHNA and CDR2 is YSLEER. The CDR3 loop reads CASSQIRSEQFF. In DNA, the CDR3 is TGCGCCAGCAGCCAAATCAGGTCAGAGCAGTTCTTC.

CDR3 bases: TGTGCCAGCAGCTTAGGACAGGAGGCAAACACCATATATTTT. Residues: CASSLGQEANTIYF. The chain links TRBV7-2 to TRBJ1-3; maybe TRBD1 (6 bases). V shed 1 base and J shed 6 bases, with 10 bases lying between them. The germline CDR1 and CDR2 sequences are SGHTA and FQGNSA. This CDR3 spans 14 amino acids.

The V call is TRBV7-3, the J call TRBJ2-3; TRBD2 matches 8 bases. This CDR3 is 16 amino acids long. Germline-derived CDR1 and CDR2 are SGHTA and FQGTGA. Germline trimming cut 2 bases from V and 7 bases from J; bases unmatched to any gene: 11. CDR3 nucleotides: TGTGCCAGCAGCTTAGCGGGAGGTGCCACACACCATACGCAGTATTTT. Translation gives CASSLAGGATHHTQYF.

The chain uses TRBV5-1 and TRBJ2-5, with D hard to call. Trimming shortened V by 5 bases and J by 4 bases, and 9 bases separated the two germline ends. From germline, CDR1 is SGHRS and CDR2 YFSETQ. The CDR3 sequence is 12 residues long. The CDR3 bases are TGCGCCAGCAGGGGCCCGCGAGAGACCCAGTACTTC. Translating it yields CASRGPRETQYF.

The V and J genes are TRBV19 and TRBJ1-4; the D gene is possibly TRBD1 (5 bases). From germline, CDR1 is LNHDA and CDR2 SQIVND (reference sequence). V was clipped by 3 bases and J by 2 bases, with 10 bases between them. The CDR3 loop spans 15 amino acids. In DNA, the CDR3 is TGTGCCAGTAGTATTGATGGGGCGACTAATGAAAAACTGTTTTTT. Translated, it gives CASSIDGATNEKLFF.

This chain connects TRBV25-1 to TRBJ2-4; 7 bases fit TRBD2. Trimming took 3 bases from V and 8 from J; bases not matched to a gene: 7. Germline V gene sequence: CDR1 MGHDK, CDR2 SYGVNS. The CDR3 consists of 14 residues. In DNA, the CDR3 is TGTGCCAGCAGTGATTGGGAGGGGTACGACATTCAGTACTTC. This translates into CASSDWEGYDIQYF. The variable domain in full, with the rest retrieved from reference TRBV25-1 and TRBJ2-4, is EADIYQTPRYLVIGTGKKITLECSQTMGHDKMYWYQQDPGMELHLIHYSYGVNSTEKGDLSSESTVSRIRTEHFPLTLESARPSHTSQYLCASSDWEGYDIQYFGAGTRLSVL.